This T cell receptor beta chain is drawn from a study of CD8 T cells in ankylosing spondylitis. TCRdb used MiXCR to reprocess the 5' RACE reads, holding one entry per CDR3 protein. Of about 90,000 distinct CDR3 sequences detected, around 26% appear once; the ten largest clones hold around 59%. Germline trimming cut 4 bases from V and 0 bases from J; bases unmatched to any gene: 5. Germline CDR1 SGHDT, CDR2 YYEEEE. The CDR3 spans 16 residues. This clonotype has more than one count but fewer than ten. Input material: blood, either unsorted or a sorted T cell fraction (not recorded which). The genes are TRBV5-6 and TRBJ2-2; 8 bases align to TRBD1. This clonotype originated in a male donor with ankylosing spondylitis or in good health (not recorded which). In DNA form, the CDR3 reads TGTGCCAGCAGCCCGTGGACAGGGACGAACACCGGGGAGCTGTTTTTT. As protein: CASSPWTGTNTGELFF.